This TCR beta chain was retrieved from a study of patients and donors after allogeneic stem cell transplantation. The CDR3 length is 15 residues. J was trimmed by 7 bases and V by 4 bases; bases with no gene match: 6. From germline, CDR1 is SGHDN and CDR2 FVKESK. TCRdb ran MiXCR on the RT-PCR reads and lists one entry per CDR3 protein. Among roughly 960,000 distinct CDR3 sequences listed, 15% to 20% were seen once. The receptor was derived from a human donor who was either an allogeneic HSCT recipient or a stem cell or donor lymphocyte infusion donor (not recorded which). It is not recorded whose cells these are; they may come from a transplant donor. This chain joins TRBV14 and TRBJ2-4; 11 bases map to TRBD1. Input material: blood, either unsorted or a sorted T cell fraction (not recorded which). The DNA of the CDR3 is TGTGCCAGCAGCCTTGGACAGGGGGCATTTAACATTCAGTACTTC. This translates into CASSLGQGAFNIQYF.